This T cell receptor (beta chain) is drawn from a study of shared clonotypes between healthy human individuals. Across the study: For every donor, three CD4 naive, three CD4 memory, two CD8 naive and one CD8 memory plates were used.

Trimming removed 5 bases at V and 1 base at J, with 15 bases between. Germline lookup yields CDR1 SGHAT and CDR2 FQNNGV. The CDR3 covers 17 residues. Findings of the study overall: Around 5% of naive CD4 clonotypes were common to a few donors.

About this clone: The antigen remains undetermined.

Clones were sequenced by immunoSEQ multiplex PCR, and TCRdb holds only the in-frame ones, with some missing. The sample carries roughly 680,000 clones, roughly 72% recorded once. This clonotype was sampled from a woman aged 30 to 39 in good health. The specimen was memory CD4+ T cells sorted from blood. Stated subset: CD45RA-negative fraction. The chain joins TRBV11-2 to TRBJ2-6; no definite D call. The CDR3 spells CASSRSYSASGANVLTF. The CDR3 DNA reads as TGTGCCAGCAGCCGTAGTTACTCCGCTTCTGGGGCCAACGTCCTGACTTTC.